Listed here are 20 T cell receptor beta chains from one sample, sequenced in a study of cytomegalovirus exposure and HLA in healthy donors. PCR amplification relied on 60 Vbeta primers (plus 13 Jbeta primers). Measured with immunoSEQ multiplex PCR; TCRdb has only the in-frame clones, and not every one. The table has about 170,000 clones, 75% to 90% seen once. Source material: PBMCs. These receptor sequences come from a man aged 25-45 years in good health and CMV-seropositive.

V usage is TRBV19 and J usage is TRBJ2-7; 9 bases map to TRBD2. The CDR3 covers 18 residues. V shed 3 bases and J 7 bases; nucleotides not matched to a gene: 19. Germline V gene lookup returns CDR1 LNHDA and CDR2 SQIVND (reference sequence). The CDR3 here is CASSIPMARLAGKGEQYF. CDR3 DNA: TGTGCCAGTAGTATCCCCATGGCTCGGCTAGCGGGAAAAGGAGAGCAGTACTTC.

The V gene is TRBV7-4, the J gene TRBJ2-3; 12 nucleotides agree with TRBD2. J was trimmed by 2 bases and V by 4 bases; bases with no gene match: 4. The CDR3 has 16 amino acids. The germline V gene encodes CDR1 SGHVT and CDR2 SQSDAQ. Here the CDR3 DNA reads TGTGCCAGCAGCTACCGACTAGCGGGGGACACAGATACGCAGTATTTT. It yields the protein CASSYRLAGDTDTQYF. Based on the CDR3 plus reference TRBV7-4 and TRBJ2-3, the full variable domain is GAGVSQSPRYKVAKRGRDVALRCDSISGHVTLYWYRQTLGQGSEVLTYSQSDAQRDKSGRPSGRFSAERPERSVSTLKIQRTEQGDSAVYLCASSYRLAGDTDTQYFGPGTRLTVL.

The J gene is TRBJ2-1, the V gene TRBV11-2, with D tentatively TRBD1 (5 bases). The ends were cut back, 5 bases at V and 9 bases at J, with 14 bases in the middle. The V gene's germline CDR1 is SGHAT and CDR2 FQNNGV. The CDR3 has 13 amino acids. CDR3 region: CASSPYPTVEQFF. As DNA, the CDR3 is TGTGCCAGCAGCCCTTACCCGACAGTTGAGCAGTTCTTC.

The chain links TRBV2 to TRBJ1-4, with 7 positions matching TRBD1. V dropped 6 bases and J dropped 8; count of bases not matched to a gene: 15. This CDR3 has 16 amino acids. The germline V gene has CDR1 SNHLY and CDR2 FYNNEI. CDR3 DNA: TGTGCCAGCAGGACCGGGACAGTTGCACAAAGGGAAAAACTGTTTTTT. This sequence encodes CASRTGTVAQREKLFF.

In this sample, this clone turned up once. The DNA of the CDR3 is TGTGCCAGCAGCTTTCCCGGGACTGTGAGGTCAGATACGCAGTATTTT. This gives the protein CASSFPGTVRSDTQYF. The rearrangement links TRBV5-6 to TRBJ2-3; TRBD2 might be the D (6 bases). The CDR3 has 16 residues. CDR1 SGHDT and CDR2 YYEEEE come from the germline V gene. V lost 2 bases, J lost 4 bases, and 17 bases lay in between.

V and J are TRBV6-6 and TRBJ2-2; D perhaps matches TRBD1 (5 bases). V gave up 6 bases and J gave up 7 bases, with 12 bases separating them. This CDR3 comprises 13 residues. In germline, CDR1 is MNHNY, CDR2 SVGAGI (reference sequence). Here the CDR3 DNA reads TGTGCCAGCAGCCCGGACATCGTCGGGGAGCTGTTTTTT. Translated: CASSPDIVGELFF.

This chain links TRBV4-1 with TRBJ1-1, with 9 bases fitting TRBD1. The CDR3 runs to 12 residues. Unmatched junction bases numbered 4, after V lost 3 bases and J lost 11 bases. The germline CDR1 and CDR2 sequences are MGHRA and YSYEKL. CDR3 nucleotide sequence: TGCGCCAGCAGCCACGGGACAGGGCGGGCTTTCTTT. Its translation is CASSHGTGRAFF.

V gene TRBV6-5 combines with J gene TRBJ1-1; TRBD1 agrees at 8 bases. Trimming removed 2 bases from V and 6 bases from J; junction bases left unmatched: 11. This CDR3 comprises 16 residues. CDR1 MNHEY and CDR2 SVGAGI come from the germline V gene. CDR3 sequence: CASSYEGPGGAPEAFF. The CDR3, as DNA: TGTGCCAGCAGTTACGAGGGGCCAGGGGGCGCCCCTGAAGCTTTCTTT.

The J gene is TRBJ2-3, the V gene TRBV7-9; 9 positions match TRBD2. The CDR3 has 15 amino acids. Germline V gene lookup returns CDR1 SEHNR and CDR2 FQNEAQ (reference sequence). V shed 5 bases and J 0 bases; nucleotides not matched to a gene: 3. In nucleotides, the CDR3 is TGTGCCAGCAGCCCCCTAGCGGGAAGCACAGATACGCAGTATTTT. Protein product: CASSPLAGSTDTQYF.

The chain couples TRBV2 to TRBJ2-7, with TRBD1 identical over 7 bases. The V gene end was trimmed by 4 bases and the J gene end by 2 bases; junction bases not matched to a gene: 14. The CDR3 spans 17 residues. Germline-derived CDR1 and CDR2 are SNHLY and FYNNEI. CDR3 nucleotide sequence: TGTGCCAGCAGTGGGGAGAGACAGGGCTCGATCACCTACGAGCAGTACTTC. Translating it yields CASSGERQGSITYEQYF. Supplemented by reference TRBV2 and TRBJ2-7, the full variable domain reads EPEVTQTPSHQVTQMGQEVILRCVPISNHLYFYWYRQILGQKVEFLVSFYNNEISEKSEIFDDQFSVERPDGSNFTLKIRSTKLEDSAMYFCASSGERQGSITYEQYFGPGTRLTVT.

This chain links TRBV6-6 with TRBJ2-3; TRBD1 matches 9 bases. Germline V gives CDR1 MNHNY, CDR2 SVGAGI (reference sequence). The junction had 5 bases not matched to a gene; V was cut back by 0 bases and J by 4 bases. This CDR3 spans 16 amino acids. For the CDR3, the DNA is TGTGCCAGCAGTTACTCGGCGGGACAGGGCCCAGATACGCAGTATTTT. Protein product: CASSYSAGQGPDTQYF.

This chain links TRBV7-8 with TRBJ2-5; weak D call: TRBD2 (5 bases). The CDR3 covers 15 residues. Per germline, CDR1 SGHVS and CDR2 FQNEAQ. With 1 base removed from V and 5 bases from J, the gap between germline ends came to 14 bases. DNA for the CDR3: TGTGCCAGCAGCTTAGTCGTCACCAGGAGGGAGACCCAGTACTTC. This gives the protein CASSLVVTRRETQYF.

This chain connects TRBV2 to TRBJ2-2, with D tentatively TRBD1 (6 bases). This CDR3 contains 15 residues. Germline V gene data show CDR1 as SNHLY and CDR2 as FYNNEI. V was clipped by 6 bases and J by 0 bases, with 11 bases between them. The CDR3 region is CASRKDSPNTGELFF. CDR3 coding DNA: TGTGCCAGCAGGAAGGACAGTCCGAACACCGGGGAGCTGTTTTTT.

This clone was counted a single time. The chain uses TRBV7-6 and TRBJ2-5; a possible D gene is TRBD1 (6 bases). This CDR3 comprises 16 residues. V gave up 4 bases and J gave up 3 bases, with 18 bases separating them. Germline CDR1 SGHVS, CDR2 FNYEAQ. This chain's CDR3 is CASSSRIRGTKETQYF. The DNA of the CDR3 is TGTGCCAGCAGCTCCAGAATCAGGGGCACCAAAGAGACCCAGTACTTC.

The chain has TRBV7-2 and TRBJ1-3; 7 nucleotides agree with TRBD1. Looked up from germline, CDR1 is SGHTA and CDR2 is FQGNSA. The CDR3 runs to 16 residues. The junction had 7 bases not matched to a gene; V was cut back by 5 bases and J by 0 bases. The CDR3 DNA is TGTGCCAGCAGCAACCCGGGACAGCGCTCTGGAAACACCATATATTTT. Protein: CASSNPGQRSGNTIYF. The variable domain in full, with the rest retrieved from reference TRBV7-2 and TRBJ1-3, is GAGVSQSPSNKVTEKGKDVELRCDPISGHTALYWYRQSLGQGLEFLIYFQGNSAPDKSGLPSDRFSAERTGGSVSTLTIQRTQQEDSAVYLCASSNPGQRSGNTIYFGEGSWLTVV.

This clone showed up just once. This chain links TRBV5-5 with TRBJ2-7; weak D call: TRBD2 (6 bases). V was pared by 4 bases and J by 4 bases, with 15 bases between. The V gene's germline CDR1 is SGHKS and CDR2 YYEKEE (reference sequence). The CDR3 loop spans 14 amino acids. This CDR3 reads CASSAPSRGYEQYF. CDR3 DNA sequence: TGTGCCAGCAGCGCCCCAAGTCGGGGGTACGAGCAGTACTTC.

The CDR3 region has the DNA TGTGCCAGCAGCTATAGGACAGGGGTTAGCACAGATACGCAGTATTTT. This codes for CASSYRTGVSTDTQYF. The rearrangement links TRBV7-9 to TRBJ2-3; 9 nucleotides align to TRBD1. The CDR3 has 16 amino acids. Germline V lookup: CDR1 SEHNR, CDR2 FQNEAQ (reference sequence). J was trimmed by 0 bases and V by 4 bases; bases with no gene match: 5. The whole variable domain, remainder taken from reference TRBV7-9 and TRBJ2-3, is DTGVSQNPRHKITKRGQNVTFRCDPISEHNRLYWYRQTLGQGPEFLTYFQNEAQLEKSRLLSDRFSAERPKGSFSTLEIQRTEQGDSAMYLCASSYRTGVSTDTQYFGPGTRLTVL.

The J gene is TRBJ1-1, the V gene TRBV11-3; D gene ambiguous. This CDR3 region has 15 residues. CDR1 SGHNT and CDR2 YENEEA come from the germline V gene. V gave up 5 bases and J gave up 6 bases, with 19 bases separating them. The DNA of the CDR3 is TGTGCCAGCAGCCCAGTTCCCGGCGACGGGGCTGAAGCTTTCTTT. This translates into CASSPVPGDGAEAFF.

The chain links TRBV25-1 to TRBJ1-3; no reliable D call. Per germline, CDR1 MGHDK and CDR2 SYGVNS. The CDR3 is made up of 15 amino acids. The V end lost 6 bases, the J end lost 1 base, and 13 bases lay between the germline ends. CDR3 bases: TGTGCCAGCAGACCCCCCGGTCTTTCTGGAAACACCATATATTTT. It translates to CASRPPGLSGNTIYF. Supplemented by reference TRBV25-1 and TRBJ1-3, the full variable domain reads EADIYQTPRYLVIGTGKKITLECSQTMGHDKMYWYQQDPGMELHLIHYSYGVNSTEKGDLSSESTVSRIRTEHFPLTLESARPSHTSQYLCASRPPGLSGNTIYFGEGSWLTVV.

The chain carries TRBV9 and TRBJ2-2; maybe TRBD1 (5 bases). V shed 0 bases and J shed 7 bases, with 10 bases lying between them. CDR1 SGDLS and CDR2 YYNGEE come from the germline V gene. There are 14 residues in the CDR3. The CDR3 DNA reads as TGTGCCAGCAGCGTAGGGGGCTCGGACGGGGAGCTGTTTTTT. Translated, it gives CASSVGGSDGELFF.